This T cell receptor (beta chain) was observed in a study of shared clonotypes between healthy human individuals. Sequenced by immunoSEQ multiplex PCR; TCRdb stores in-frame clones only, minus some. The data contain 2 million to 2.5 million clones, 85% to 95% of them seen just once; the ten biggest clones take up approximately 0.4%. Study results and limitations: Represented diversity, genetic and exposure-history alike, was limited by few donors. The sharing of 5% to 6.5% of naive CD4 clonotypes was seen across a few donors. Lower generation probabilities were found for non-shared clonotypes than for those shared by all four donors.

Comment on this clone: What it recognizes is unknown.

None of the donors, who were healthy HIV-negative adults, had recently had acute infections or vaccinations. The clonotype originates from a man aged 18 to 30 in good health. Some clones in this sample may be carry-over from other donors' samples. Sequencing was carried out using naive CD4+ T cells from PBMCs. Noted subset: CD45RA+ positively selected.

CDR3 sequence (DNA): TGTGCCAGCAGACCCGACAGGAGCAGTGAAAAACTGTTTTTT. Amino acid sequence: CASRPDRSSEKLFF. V usage is TRBV6-6 and J usage is TRBJ1-4, with D possibly matching TRBD1 (6 bases). Deletions cut 6 bases from V and 7 bases from J, with 15 bases between. The CDR3 contains 14 residues. Germline-derived CDR1 and CDR2 are MNHNY and SVGAGI (reference sequence).